Listed below are T cell receptor beta chains from one sample, sequenced in a study of shared clonotypes between healthy human individuals. Libraries were prepared by immunoSEQ multiplex PCR; TCRdb keeps only in-frame clonotypes and omits some of them. The sample includes hundreds of thousands of clones, 55% to 75% of them seen just once. Input material: memory CD4+ T cells sorted from blood. The receptors shown here come from a young woman in good health. The CDR3 runs from the conserved cysteine through the conserved F or W. The D gene is left open where the match is weak. Only part of the rows carry a size: once, few, many, or a class if the clone is expanded.

j_call | clone_size | v_call | d_call | cdr3_aa | cdr3_nt
TRBJ1-1 | NA | TRBV11-3 | NA | CASSSRRGVGNTEAFF | TGTGCCAGCAGCTCGAGGCGGGGGGTGGGGAACACTGAAGCTTTCTTT
TRBJ2-6 | NA | TRBV6-4 | NA | CASSDGDGSGANVLTF | TGTGCCAGCAGTGACGGGGACGGCTCTGGGGCCAACGTCCTGACTTTC
TRBJ1-5 | NA | TRBV7-8 | NA | CASSLIDSNQPQHF | TGTGCCAGCAGCTTAATAGATAGCAATCAGCCCCAGCATTTT
TRBJ1-3 | NA | TRBV28 | NA | CASSYGRWGDSGNTIYF | TGTGCCAGCAGTTATGGCAGATGGGGGGACTCTGGAAACACCATATATTTT
TRBJ1-5 | NA | TRBV18 | NA | CASSVTENQPQHF | TGTGCCAGCTCAGTCACAGAGAATCAGCCCCAGCATTTT
TRBJ2-7 | NA | TRBV28 | TRBD2 | CASSPRRPSGTLGEQYF | TGTGCCAGCAGTCCGAGGAGGCCTAGCGGGACCTTAGGCGAGCAGTACTTC
TRBJ1-3 | NA | TRBV19 | NA | CASSIQGTGNTIYF | TGTGCCAGTAGTATCCAGGGAACTGGAAACACCATATATTTT
TRBJ2-5 | NA | TRBV7-2 | NA | CASSRSFMFGEETQYF | TGTGCCAGCAGCCGTTCCTTTATGTTCGGGGAGGAGACCCAGTACTTC
TRBJ2-3 | NA | TRBV7-9 | TRBD2 | CASSLDLAGAAQYF | TGTGCCAGCAGCTTAGACCTAGCGGGCGCTGCGCAGTATTTT
TRBJ2-7 | once | TRBV5-6 | NA | CASSIGALKGQYF | TGTGCCAGCAGTATCGGGGCCCTTAAGGGGCAGTACTTC
TRBJ2-5 | NA | TRBV6-1 | NA | CASHRGDEQETQYF | TGTGCCAGTCATAGGGGGGATGAACAAGAGACCCAGTACTTC
TRBJ2-3 | few | TRBV11-2 | NA | CASSFKRAVTDTQYF | TGTGCCAGCAGCTTTAAGCGGGCGGTCACAGATACGCAGTATTTT
TRBJ2-1 | NA | TRBV6-1 | TRBD1 | CASSATGTGGEQFF | TGTGCCAGCAGTGCCACCGGGACAGGAGGTGAGCAGTTCTTC
TRBJ2-2 | NA | TRBV5-1 | TRBD2 | CASNGLAGDTGELFF | TGCGCCAGCAATGGACTAGCGGGAGACACCGGGGAGCTGTTTTTT
TRBJ2-5 | NA | TRBV7-9 | NA | CASSPPSGETQYF | TGTGCCAGCAGCCCTCCCAGTGGGGAGACCCAGTACTTC
TRBJ2-3 | few | TRBV10-2 | TRBD1 | CASSEPTGETDTQYF | TGCGCCAGCAGTGAGCCGACAGGGGAGACAGATACGCAGTATTTT
TRBJ2-3 | once | TRBV4-2 | NA | CASSQDGTTTDTQYF | TGTGCCAGCAGCCAAGATGGGACCACCACAGATACGCAGTATTTT
TRBJ1-5 | few | TRBV2 | TRBD1 | CATSRQGSNQPQHF | TGTGCCACATCTAGACAGGGGAGCAATCAGCCCCAGCATTTT
TRBJ1-1 | NA | TRBV19 | NA | CASSILGLGAEAFF | TGTGCCAGTAGTATCTTGGGTTTGGGGGCTGAAGCTTTCTTT
TRBJ2-7 | NA | TRBV15 | TRBD2 | CATSRDRAGAGEQYF | TGTGCCACCAGCAGAGATAGGGCGGGAGCGGGAGAGCAGTACTTC
TRBJ2-3 | NA | TRBV6-4 | TRBD2 | CASTSPSGRPQHGTDTQYF | TGTGCCAGCACCAGTCCTAGCGGGAGGCCTCAGCATGGGACAGATACGCAGTATTTT
TRBJ2-2 | NA | TRBV5-4 | TRBD2 | CATRAAGGRKTNTGELFF | TGTGCCACTCGAGCGGCGGGAGGAAGAAAAACGAACACCGGGGAGCTGTTTTTT
TRBJ1-5 | once | TRBV2 | NA | CASSLRRNSNQPQHF | TGTGCCAGCAGCCTGAGAAGGAATAGCAATCAGCCCCAGCATTTT
TRBJ1-1 | NA | TRBV7-2 | NA | CASSLVGHSKSFF | TGTGCCAGCAGCTTAGTTGGGCATTCCAAGTCTTTCTTT
TRBJ1-1 | NA | TRBV19 | TRBD1 | CASLNRGQGGTEAFF | TGTGCCAGCTTAAATCGAGGACAGGGAGGGACTGAAGCTTTCTTT
TRBJ2-7 | NA | TRBV6-5 | NA | CASRRGRQDYEQYF | TGTGCCAGCAGAAGGGGCCGACAGGACTACGAGCAGTACTTC
TRBJ2-1 | NA | TRBV15 | NA | CATSRTAESYNEQFF | TGTGCCACCAGCAGGACAGCGGAATCCTACAATGAGCAGTTCTTC
TRBJ2-7 | few | TRBV5-1 | TRBD2 | CATSREGTWEQYF | TGCGCCACCTCGAGGGAGGGGACCTGGGAGCAGTACTTC
TRBJ2-1 | NA | TRBV10-2 | NA | CASSTPQGTEQFF | TGCGCCAGCAGTACCCCCCAGGGCACTGAGCAGTTCTTC
TRBJ1-1 | NA | TRBV5-5 | NA | CASSSTGGNTEAFF | TGTGCCAGCAGCTCGACAGGAGGGAACACTGAAGCTTTCTTT
TRBJ1-5 | NA | TRBV10-3 | TRBD1 | CAISEGQGRGQPQHF | TGTGCCATCAGTGAGGGACAGGGAAGAGGGCAGCCCCAGCATTTT
TRBJ2-3 | NA | TRBV5-1 | TRBD1 | CASSLVDRASTDTQYF | TGCGCCAGCAGCTTGGTAGACAGGGCTAGCACAGATACGCAGTATTTT
TRBJ2-7 | NA | TRBV18 | TRBD1 | CASSRVGTGLVYEQYF | TGTGCCAGCTCACGCGTAGGGACAGGGTTAGTCTACGAGCAGTACTTC
TRBJ1-1 | NA | TRBV18 | NA | CASSPRQGEAFF | TGTGCCAGCTCACCTCGGCAGGGTGAAGCTTTCTTT
TRBJ2-2 | NA | TRBV18 | NA | CASSQTANTGELFF | TGTGCCAGCTCACAGACAGCGAACACCGGGGAGCTGTTTTTT
TRBJ2-5 | NA | TRBV6-6 | TRBD1 | CASRPGTGVETQYF | TGTGCCAGCAGACCCGGGACAGGGGTAGAGACCCAGTACTTC
TRBJ1-3 | NA | TRBV6-1 | TRBD1 | CASSEQSGTANTIYF | TGTGCCAGCAGTGAACAATCCGGGACAGCAAACACCATATATTTT
TRBJ2-3 | few | TRBV29-1 | TRBD2 | CSVGLAGERDTQYF | TGCAGCGTTGGACTAGCGGGAGAGCGAGATACGCAGTATTTT
TRBJ2-1 | NA | TRBV6-5 | NA | CASRRYGNEQFF | TGTGCCAGCAGACGATACGGGAATGAGCAGTTCTTC
TRBJ2-7 | NA | TRBV19 | NA | CATSRQISSYEQYF | TGTGCCACCAGCAGACAGATCAGCTCCTACGAGCAGTACTTC
TRBJ2-7 | NA | TRBV14 | NA | CASSQDWRAYEQYF | TGTGCCAGCAGCCAAGATTGGAGGGCATACGAGCAGTACTTC
TRBJ1-2 | NA | TRBV18 | TRBD1 | CASSPRTGGRDYGYTF | TGTGCCAGCTCCCCGAGGACAGGGGGCCGGGACTATGGCTACACCTTC
TRBJ2-1 | NA | TRBV5-1 | NA | CASSPIDSNEQFF | TGCGCCAGCAGCCCCATTGACAGCAATGAGCAGTTCTTC
TRBJ2-3 | NA | TRBV25-1 | NA | CASSEWAGTRTQYF | TGTGCCAGCAGTGAATGGGCCGGGACCCGAACGCAGTATTTT
TRBJ2-7 | NA | TRBV5-8 | NA | CASSFYLAYEQYF | TGTGCCAGCAGCTTCTATCTAGCTTACGAGCAGTACTTC
TRBJ1-2 | NA | TRBV18 | NA | CASSPPPRVNGYTF | TGTGCCAGCTCACCACCCCCCAGGGTGAATGGCTACACCTTC
TRBJ2-7 | NA | TRBV18 | NA | CASSPNPSYEQYF | TGTGCCAGCTCTCCCAACCCCTCCTACGAGCAGTACTTC
TRBJ2-2 | NA | TRBV5-1 | NA | CASSTTGPAGELFF | TGCGCCAGCAGCACAACAGGGCCCGCCGGGGAGCTGTTTTTT
TRBJ2-6 | once | TRBV18 | TRBD1 | CASSPGQLSSGANVLTF | TGTGCCAGCTCCCCGGGACAGCTAAGCTCTGGGGCCAACGTCCTGACTTTC
TRBJ2-1 | many | TRBV2 | NA | CASTLARVEQFF | TGTGCCAGCACCCTAGCAAGGGTGGAGCAGTTCTTC
TRBJ2-7 | NA | TRBV19 | NA | CASSISGTHEQYF | TGTGCCAGTAGTATATCAGGGACCCACGAGCAGTACTTC
TRBJ1-2 | many | TRBV4-1 | NA | CASSQVGGVVDNYGYTF | TGCGCCAGCAGCCAAGTCGGCGGGGTTGTAGATAACTATGGCTACACCTTC
TRBJ1-5 | NA | TRBV27 | NA | CASSPQGYQPQHF | TGTGCCAGCAGTCCACAGGGTTATCAGCCCCAGCATTTT
TRBJ1-5 | NA | TRBV7-2 | NA | CASSLVSRTFQPQHF | TGTGCCAGCAGCTTAGTTTCCAGGACCTTTCAGCCCCAGCATTTT
TRBJ1-3 | NA | TRBV5-4 | TRBD1 | CASSGDRARSSGNTIYF | TGTGCCAGCAGCGGGGACAGGGCCAGGAGCTCTGGAAACACCATATATTTT